Below are 28 T cell receptor beta chains sequenced from a single sample in a study of blood T cell repertoires in COVID-19. Profiled with immunoSEQ multiplex PCR; TCRdb holds only in-frame clones, not every one. Found here are about 270,000 clones, approximately 80% of them singletons; the top ten hold around 3%. The sample comprised peripheral blood. The receptors originated from an older woman with active or convalescent COVID-19.

This clone was detected many times. V is TRBV10-3 and J is TRBJ1-1; unclear D gene. The CDR3 totals 13 residues. V lost 0 bases and J 2 bases, leaving 4 bases between the germline ends. The germline CDR1 and CDR2 sequences are ENHRY and SYGVKD. For the CDR3, the DNA is TGTGCCATCAGTGAGTCATTAAACACTGAAGCTTTCTTT. Its protein is CAISESLNTEAFF.

In regard to this clone: The sample holds other DNA sequences that translate to the same CDR3. The rearrangement links TRBV10-3 to TRBJ1-3, with no clear D. CDR3 length: 14 residues. Per germline, CDR1 ENHRY and CDR2 SYGVKD. The V gene lost 10 bases and the J gene lost 0 bases, with 13 bases spanning the gap. This CDR3 reads CATDPGDSGNTIYF. CDR3 DNA sequence: TGTGCCACCGACCCCGGAGACTCTGGAAACACCATATATTTT.

The rearrangement uses TRBV21-1 and TRBJ2-4; no DNA check was done on the table's D call, TRBD1. TRBV21-1 is tagged as a pseudogene. The CDR3 covers 18 residues. The chain's CDR3 is CASSKETTGDLAKNIQYF. In DNA, the CDR3 is TGTGCCAGCAGCAAAGAAACTACAGGGGATTTAGCCAAAAACATTCAGTACTTC.

This chain uses TRBV15 with TRBJ2-1, with 11 nucleotides matching TRBD2. The CDR3 is made up of 15 amino acids. V lost 1 base, J lost 9 bases, and 5 bases stayed unmatched. The germline gives CDR1 LNHNV, CDR2 YYDKDF (reference sequence). The CDR3 loop reads CATSRGSGGAIEQFF. CDR3 coding DNA: TGTGCCACCAGCAGAGGTAGCGGGGGGGCCATTGAGCAGTTCTTC.

The J gene is TRBJ1-1, the V gene TRBV9; D is unclear. The germline V gene has CDR1 SGDLS and CDR2 YYNGEE. V was clipped by 4 bases and J by 3 bases, with 10 bases between them. The CDR3 length is 13 residues. The CDR3 nucleotides are TGTGCCAGCAGCCCACACACCGACACTGAAGCTTTCTTT. Translating gives CASSPHTDTEAFF.

The chain is built from TRBV6-5 and TRBJ1-2; 8 bases line up with TRBD1. Germline assignment: CDR1 MNHEY and CDR2 SVGAGI. The V segment lost 6 bases and the J segment 4 bases; nucleotides outside the gene matches: 7. The CDR3 spans 14 residues. CDR3 residues: CASRDREEVYGYTF. CDR3 DNA: TGTGCCAGCAGGGACAGGGAGGAAGTCTATGGCTACACCTTC.

The chain employs TRBV6-6 and TRBJ2-7, with D perhaps TRBD1 (6 bases). The CDR3 is 15 residues long. Per germline, CDR1 MNHNY and CDR2 SVGAGI (reference sequence). Trimming cost V 0 bases and J 6 bases, with 15 bases left between them. The CDR3 reads CASSYSDSYQSEQYF. The CDR3 DNA sequence: TGTGCCAGCAGTTACTCGGACAGTTACCAGTCCGAGCAGTACTTC.

This chain links TRBV3-1 (or the pseudogene TRBV3-2) with TRBJ2-5; 10 bases align to TRBD2. V lost 4 bases, J lost 5 bases, and 7 bases stayed unmatched. Germline CDR1 is LGHDT and CDR2 is YNNKEL (reference sequence). This CDR3 is built from 15 residues. Here the CDR3 DNA reads TGTGCCAGCAGCCCAGAGCGGGGGGGCATGGAGACCCAGTACTTC. This encodes CASSPERGGMETQYF.

In this sample, this clone turned up once. This chain connects TRBV7-3 to TRBJ2-7; 8 bases agree with TRBD2. This CDR3 spans 18 amino acids. Unmatched junction bases numbered 17, after V lost 2 bases and J lost 5 bases. Germline values: CDR1 SGHTA, CDR2 FQGTGA. This CDR3 reads CASSLRGGGGPQGHEQYF. CDR3 in DNA: TGTGCCAGCAGCTTACGGGGCGGCGGGGGGCCGCAAGGCCACGAGCAGTACTTC. Based on the CDR3 plus reference TRBV7-3 and TRBJ2-7, the full variable domain is GAGVSQTPSNKVTEKGKYVELRCDPISGHTALYWYRQSLGQGPEFLIYFQGTGAADDSGLPNDRFFAVRPEGSVSTLKIQRTERGDSAVYLCASSLRGGGGPQGHEQYFGPGTRLTVT.

The V call is TRBV6-4, the J call TRBJ2-3; 7 nucleotides align to TRBD1. Trimming at V came to 0 bases and at J to 4 bases, leaving 10 bases not matched to a gene. Germline V gene data show CDR1 as MRHNA and CDR2 as SNTAGT. CDR3 length: 17 amino acids. CDR3: CASSDSWSTGMADTQYF. The CDR3 bases are TGTGCCAGCAGTGACTCATGGTCGACAGGGATGGCAGATACGCAGTATTTT.

The chain joins TRBV5-6 to TRBJ2-6; unclear D gene. Germline V lookup: CDR1 SGHDT, CDR2 YYEEEE. The V end lost 2 bases, the J end lost 1 base, and 4 bases lay between the germline ends. The CDR3 contains 14 residues. This CDR3 reads CASSFPSGANVLTF. CDR3 DNA: TGTGCCAGCAGCTTTCCGTCTGGGGCCAACGTCCTGACTTTC.

V and J are TRBV19 and TRBJ2-4; D is possibly TRBD1 (6 bases). Trimming cost V 4 bases and J 9 bases, with 10 bases left between them. Germline CDR1 and CDR2: LNHDA and SQIVND (reference sequence). This CDR3 comprises 12 residues. Written as DNA, the CDR3 is TGTGCCAGTAGTACTGGGGGCGGCATTCAGTACTTC. Translated: CASSTGGGIQYF.

V and J are TRBV7-9 and TRBJ1-4; maybe TRBD1 (5 bases). The CDR3 consists of 15 residues. Trimming took 4 bases from V and 5 from J, leaving 14 bases between them. Looked up from germline, CDR1 is SEHNR and CDR2 is FQNEAQ (reference sequence). The CDR3 DNA is TGTGCCAGCAGCTCCAGGGTTGGGGCAAATGAAAAACTGTTTTTT. This codes for CASSSRVGANEKLFF.

The chain joins TRBV2 to TRBJ2-5, with TRBD2 identical over 7 bases. Germline CDR1 SNHLY, CDR2 FYNNEI. The CDR3 length is 14 residues. V lost 5 bases and J lost 6; bases outside the gene matches: 9. The DNA for the CDR3 is TGTGCCAGCAGTCAGCCTAGCGGTCAACAGACCCAGTACTTC. Translating it yields CASSQPSGQQTQYF. Full variable domain (remainder filled in from reference TRBV2 and TRBJ2-5): EPEVTQTPSHQVTQMGQEVILRCVPISNHLYFYWYRQILGQKVEFLVSFYNNEISEKSEIFDDQFSVERPDGSNFTLKIRSTKLEDSAMYFCASSQPSGQQTQYFGPGTRLLVL.

V is TRBV15 and J is TRBJ2-1, with a possible D match to TRBD2 (6 bases). The CDR3 runs 18 residues. V was trimmed by 0 bases and J by 0 bases, leaving 15 bases between them. Germline CDR1 LNHNV, CDR2 YYDKDF (reference sequence). This CDR3 reads CATSRDTGLRSSYNEQFF. The CDR3 DNA is TGTGCCACCAGCAGAGATACGGGACTCCGGTCCTCCTACAATGAGCAGTTCTTC.

V usage is TRBV7-6 and J usage is TRBJ2-7; 7 positions agree with TRBD1. The J segment lost 1 base and the V segment lost 5 bases, leaving 11 bases of the junction unmatched. This CDR3 comprises 16 residues. Germline CDR1 SGHVS, CDR2 FNYEAQ. The CDR3 spells CASSQIGAGGSYEQYF. Here the CDR3 DNA reads TGTGCCAGCAGCCAGATTGGGGCAGGGGGTTCCTACGAGCAGTACTTC.

As regards this clone: Other DNA sequences in the sample encode the same CDR3. The chain links TRBV18 to TRBJ2-7; TRBD2 is a possible D gene (6 bases). The CDR3 has 16 amino acids. From germline, CDR1 is KGHSH and CDR2 LQKENI. V was pared by 3 bases and J by 0 bases, with 15 bases between. The CDR3 protein is CASSPRRDSSSYEQYF. In DNA, the CDR3 is TGTGCCAGCTCACCGAGACGGGACTCTAGCTCCTACGAGCAGTACTTC.

This sequence joins TRBV10-3 and TRBJ1-3; weak D call: TRBD1 (6 bases). CDR1 and CDR2 (germline): ENHRY, SYGVKD. CDR3 size: 15 residues. V dropped 2 bases and J dropped 2 bases, with 10 bases sitting between them. The CDR3 loop is CAISEGGAAGNTIYF. The CDR3 nucleotides read TGTGCCATCAGTGAGGGGGGGGCAGCTGGAAACACCATATATTTT.

A single count supports this clone. V and J are TRBV2 and TRBJ2-3, with D perhaps matching TRBD1 (8 bases). Germline values: CDR1 SNHLY, CDR2 FYNNEI. CDR3 length: 15 residues. V dropped 2 bases and J dropped 1 base, with 10 bases sitting between them. The DNA of the CDR3 is TGTGCCAGCAGTGAAACAGGGGGGGGCACAGATACGCAGTATTTT. Amino acid sequence: CASSETGGGTDTQYF.

This chain links TRBV20-1 with TRBJ1-2; D call uncertain. The CDR3 sequence is 12 residues long. Germline CDR1 and CDR2: DFQATT and SNEGSKA (reference sequence). V gave up 3 bases and J gave up 8 bases, with 13 bases separating them. CDR3 sequence reads: CSASSRGGGYTF. DNA for the CDR3: TGCAGTGCTAGTTCAAGAGGTGGGGGCTACACCTTC.

The V and J genes are TRBV4-2 and TRBJ2-5; no firm D call. The CDR3 loop spans 14 amino acids. Trimming took off 4 bases at V and 3 bases at J, with 12 bases between the two ends. In germline, CDR1 is LGHNA, CDR2 YNFKEQ. CDR3 residues: CASSPSGVEETQYF. In DNA form, the CDR3 reads TGTGCCAGCAGCCCCTCCGGAGTAGAAGAGACCCAGTACTTC.

The V and J genes are TRBV29-1 and TRBJ1-4; D is ambiguous. Germline V gene sequence: CDR1 SQVTM, CDR2 ANQGSEA. Trimming cost V 4 bases and J 8 bases, with 5 bases left between them. CDR3 size: 10 residues. CDR3 nucleotides: TGCAGCGTTGCTAGAGAAAAACTGTTTTTT. As protein: CSVAREKLFF.

The rearrangement uses TRBV6-6 and TRBJ1-1; D unresolved. This CDR3 region has 13 residues. CDR1 and CDR2 (germline): MNHNY, SVGAGI (reference sequence). V was trimmed by 4 bases and J by 0 bases, leaving 6 bases between them. The CDR3 here is CASSFTVNTEAFF. The CDR3 DNA reads as TGTGCCAGCAGTTTCACGGTGAACACTGAAGCTTTCTTT.

The chain combines TRBV21-1 with TRBJ1-4; the D segment call TRBD1 is taken from the table without a DNA check. TRBV21-1 is noted as a pseudogene. The CDR3 runs to 16 residues. The CDR3 reads CASSRGQGACCEKLFF. The CDR3 DNA reads as TGTGCCAGCAGCAGGGGACAGGGGGCTTGTTGTGAAAAACTGTTTTTT.

This rearrangement joins TRBV27 to TRBJ1-2; 10 nucleotides agree with TRBD1. The CDR3 runs to 13 residues. The ends lost 5 bases at V and 6 bases at J; junction bases unmatched: 3. Germline V CDR1 and CDR2: MNHEY, SMNVEV (reference sequence). The CDR3 loop is CASSPGQGNGYTF. The CDR3, as DNA: TGTGCCAGCAGTCCGGGACAGGGGAATGGCTACACCTTC.

The V gene is TRBV19, the J gene TRBJ1-2, with 11 bases fitting TRBD1. V was pared by 6 bases and J by 4 bases, with 10 bases of the junction left unmatched. The germline gives CDR1 LNHDA, CDR2 SQIVND (reference sequence). The CDR3 runs 16 residues. The CDR3 region is CASSPPGQGAFYGYTF. The CDR3 bases are TGTGCCAGTAGCCCTCCCGGACAGGGGGCGTTCTATGGCTACACCTTC.

The gene calls are TRBV27 and TRBJ1-2; a possible D gene is TRBD1 (5 bases). The V gene's germline CDR1 is MNHEY and CDR2 SMNVEV (reference sequence). The germline V and J ends were trimmed by 6 bases and 4 bases, with 9 bases remaining between them. The CDR3 sequence is 12 residues long. The CDR3 loop is CASRGRPYGYTF. CDR3 sequence (DNA): TGTGCCAGCAGGGGGCGGCCCTATGGCTACACCTTC.

This clone was recorded once. The chain recombines TRBV4-3 with TRBJ1-1; the match to TRBD1 covers 9 bases. The trim removed 0 bases at V and 1 base at J, leaving 6 bases unmatched. The V gene's germline CDR1 is LGHNA and CDR2 YSLEER. The CDR3 sequence is 17 residues long. CDR3 loop: CASSQDSGTGWNTEAFF. The DNA for the CDR3 is TGCGCCAGCAGCCAAGATAGTGGGACAGGGTGGAACACTGAAGCTTTCTTT.